Following are 30 T cell receptor beta chains from one sample sequenced in a study of cytomegalovirus exposure and HLA in healthy donors. The PCR employed 60 Vbeta primers together with 13 Jbeta primers. Sequenced by immunoSEQ multiplex PCR; TCRdb stores in-frame clones only, minus some. The repertoire consists of roughly 100,000 clones, with approximately 79% occurring once and the leading ten covering approximately 3.7%. Material: PBMCs. Source of these receptors: a man aged 45-60 years in good health and CMV-seropositive.

This clone was seen once. V gene TRBV6-5 combines with J gene TRBJ2-5, with D uncertain. The end of the DNA is better explained by TRBJ2-7, so the J call may be wrong. Looked up from germline, CDR1 is MNHEY and CDR2 is SVGAGI. The CDR3 sequence is 14 residues long. The CDR3 sequence: CASSYADTSYEQYF. The CDR3 region has the DNA TGTGCCAGCAGCTACGCCGACACCTCCTACGAGCAGTACTTC.

About this clone itself: One end of the junction varies from germline; a read error may be responsible. V usage is TRBV7-9 and J usage is TRBJ1-1; unclear D gene. This CDR3 region has 12 residues. Germline V lookup: CDR1 SEHNR, CDR2 FQNEAQ (reference sequence). The CDR3 DNA sequence: TGTTCCAGCAGCTTTAAGCGGACTGAAGCTTTCTTT. Amino acids: CSSSFKRTEAFF.

The J gene is TRBJ1-4, the V gene TRBV2; 9 positions agree with TRBD1. There are 13 residues in the CDR3. The ends lost 10 bases at V and 8 bases at J; junction bases unmatched: 8. Germline V gives CDR1 SNHLY, CDR2 FYNNEI. In DNA form, the CDR3 reads TGTGCCATTTCCGGGACAGGGCGAGAAAAACTGTTTTTT. Translated: CAISGTGREKLFF.

CDR3 bases: TGCGCCAGCAGTCGCCCCTTGGGGGGGGCCAAAAACATTCAGTACTTC. This encodes CASSRPLGGAKNIQYF. The chain joins TRBV23-1 to TRBJ2-4; TRBD2 matches 7 bases. TRBV23-1 is known as an ORF, though its function is uncertain. This CDR3 is 16 amino acids long. V gave up 4 bases and J gave up 1 base; unmatched junction bases: 7.

The chain combines TRBV5-6 with TRBJ1-1; 7 bases are shared with TRBD1. Germline assignment: CDR1 SGHDT and CDR2 YYEEEE. Trimming took 0 bases from V and 1 from J; bases not matched to a gene: 3. The CDR3 sequence is 15 residues long. The CDR3 coding sequence is TGTGCCAGCAGCTTGGCGGGGACAGCGAACACTGAAGCTTTCTTT. Protein: CASSLAGTANTEAFF.

This chain joins TRBV27 and TRBJ1-5, with 7 bases that match TRBD1. J gave up 2 bases and V 9 bases, and 10 bases lay outside the gene matches. Germline loops: CDR1 MNHEY, CDR2 SMNVEV (reference sequence). The length of the CDR3 is 15 residues. Written as DNA, the CDR3 is TGTGCCAGTCGACAGGGATGGGGAGGCAATCAGCCCCAGCATTTT. Its protein product is CASRQGWGGNQPQHF.

The rearrangement links TRBV4-1 to TRBJ1-6; 9 positions match TRBD1. After removal of 1 base from V and 10 bases from J, the junction contained 2 bases not matched to a gene. Per germline, CDR1 MGHRA and CDR2 YSYEKL. The CDR3 runs to 14 residues. The CDR3 here is CASSQGTGESPLHF. The CDR3 bases are TGCGCCAGCAGCCAAGGGACAGGGGAATCACCCCTCCACTTT.

The chain employs TRBV19 and TRBJ1-4; 8 bases align to TRBD1. The CDR3 spans 14 residues. Germline CDR1 and CDR2: LNHDA and SQIVND (reference sequence). The trim removed 7 bases at V and 1 base at J, leaving 2 bases unmatched. CDR3 bases: TGTGCCAGTACCACAGGGGGAACTAATGAAAAACTGTTTTTT. Translated: CASTTGGTNEKLFF.

The chain is built from TRBV14 and TRBJ2-2; D not certain. The germline V gene has CDR1 SGHDN and CDR2 FVKESK. Trimming stripped 2 bases from V and 1 base from J, with 20 bases between. The CDR3 has 19 residues. CDR3 protein: CASSQMRRNLLGNTGELFF. The CDR3 DNA sequence: TGTGCCAGCAGCCAAATGAGGCGGAACCTCTTGGGGAACACCGGGGAGCTGTTTTTT.

This rearrangement joins TRBV6-6 to TRBJ1-5, with TRBD1 matching 8 bases. The CDR3 sequence is 13 residues long. After removal of 5 bases from V and 5 bases from J, the junction contained 2 bases not matched to a gene. Germline V gene sequence: CDR1 MNHNY, CDR2 SVGAGI (reference sequence). The CDR3 reads CASSVQGDQPQHF. CDR3 sequence (DNA): TGTGCCAGCAGTGTACAGGGGGATCAGCCCCAGCATTTT.

V is TRBV29-1 and J is TRBJ2-7; 13 nucleotides align to TRBD2. Germline trimming cut 7 bases from V and 6 bases from J; bases unmatched to any gene: 9. The V gene's germline CDR1 is SQVTM and CDR2 ANQGSEA. The CDR3 is made up of 14 amino acids. The DNA for the CDR3 is TGCAGCGCCCTCGGACTAGCGGGGGTACGCGAGCAGTACTTC. It yields the protein CSALGLAGVREQYF.

This chain joins TRBV7-6 and TRBJ1-3, with unresolved D. This CDR3 is 14 amino acids long. The ends were cut back, 1 base at V and 1 base at J, with 5 bases in the middle. The germline V gene has CDR1 SGHVS and CDR2 FNYEAQ. CDR3 sequence (DNA): TGTGCCAGCAGCTTAGGGAGTTCTGGAAACACCATATATTTT. This sequence encodes CASSLGSSGNTIYF.

A single count supports this clone. V usage is TRBV19 and J usage is TRBJ1-2; D not certain. CDR3 length equals 13 residues. The germline CDR1 and CDR2 sequences are LNHDA and SQIVND (reference sequence). V lost 8 bases to trimming and J lost 2 bases, with 12 bases between them. CDR3 coding DNA: TGTGCCAGTTTAAACAGTGGGAACTATGGCTACACCTTC. Translation gives CASLNSGNYGYTF.

The chain couples TRBV5-1 to TRBJ1-1, with 7 bases aligning to TRBD1. CDR1 is SGHRS and CDR2 is YFSETQ in the germline V gene. CDR3 length equals 13 residues. V was clipped by 4 bases and J by 4 bases; unmatched bases: 4. CDR3 loop: CASSLTGATEAFF. DNA for the CDR3: TGCGCCAGCAGCCTTACAGGGGCCACTGAAGCTTTCTTT.

This clone appeared once. CDR3 residues: CATSRDTGETQYF. CDR3 nucleotides: TGTGCCACCAGCAGAGATACTGGAGAGACCCAGTACTTC. V usage is TRBV15 and J usage is TRBJ2-5, with unresolved D. This CDR3 is 13 amino acids long. Looked up from germline, CDR1 is LNHNV and CDR2 is YYDKDF (reference sequence). The V end lost 0 bases, the J end lost 4 bases, and 6 bases lay between the germline ends.

The chain has TRBV6-5 and TRBJ2-2; tentative D call: TRBD1 (5 bases). Per germline, CDR1 MNHEY and CDR2 SVGAGI. V lost 5 bases and J 8 bases, leaving 12 bases between the germline ends. This CDR3 region has 13 residues. The CDR3 bases are TGTGCCAGCAGTAGAATTCAGGGTGGGGAGCTGTTTTTT. This sequence encodes CASSRIQGGELFF.

CDR3 sequence (DNA): TGTGCCACCCAAACAGGGTTGAGCACTGAAGCTTTCTTT. Amino acids: CATQTGLSTEAFF. V usage is TRBV25-1 and J usage is TRBJ1-1, with D tentatively TRBD1 (6 bases). Germline CDR1 reads MGHDK; CDR2 reads SYGVNS. The CDR3 runs to 13 residues. Trimming took 10 bases from V and 4 from J, leaving 16 bases between them.

The chain employs TRBV9 and TRBJ2-3; possibly TRBD2 for D (5 bases). V was pared by 4 bases and J by 0 bases, with 12 bases between. CDR1 and CDR2 (germline): SGDLS, YYNGEE. CDR3 length: 15 residues. The CDR3 nucleotides are TGTGCCAGCAGCCCCGGGATACTGAGCACAGATACGCAGTATTTT. Protein sequence: CASSPGILSTDTQYF.

The CDR3 DNA reads as TGTGCCAGTAAAACGGGTACAAACACAGATACGCAGTATTTT. This gives the protein CASKTGTNTDTQYF. This rearrangement joins TRBV28 to TRBJ2-3; D unresolved. Germline lookup yields CDR1 MDHEN and CDR2 SYDVKM. V was pared by 9 bases and J by 2 bases, with 15 bases between. The CDR3 has 14 residues.

The chain employs TRBV7-2 and TRBJ1-5; possible D gene TRBD1, 6 bases. V was shortened by 3 bases and J by 11 bases, with 17 bases between the two germline ends. Germline loops: CDR1 SGHTA, CDR2 FQGNSA. The CDR3 sequence is 14 residues long. CDR3 coding DNA: TGTGCCAGCAGCTTTCGGGGGCGGGGGGGGGCCCAGCATTTT. As protein: CASSFRGRGGAQHF.

V is TRBV28 and J is TRBJ2-1; 10 bases are a match to TRBD2. Unmatched junction bases numbered 13, after V lost 5 bases and J lost 6 bases. Per the germline V gene, CDR1 is MDHEN and CDR2 is SYDVKM. This CDR3 contains 17 residues. DNA for the CDR3: TGTGCCAGCAGTACCAGGTTTAGCGGGAGGCCGAGCAATGAGCAGTTCTTC. This encodes CASSTRFSGRPSNEQFF.

This chain links TRBV30 with TRBJ1-5; D remains unclear. The V and J ends lost 4 bases and 4 bases respectively, with 11 bases between them. Germline values: CDR1 GTSNPN, CDR2 SVGIG (reference sequence). The CDR3 loop spans 13 amino acids. CDR3 sequence reads: CAWTAGGNQPQHF. In nucleotides, the CDR3 is TGTGCCTGGACTGCAGGTGGAAATCAGCCCCAGCATTTT.

The chain has TRBV4-3 and TRBJ2-7; 7 bases match TRBD1. This CDR3 comprises 17 residues. Germline CDR1 reads LGHNA; CDR2 reads YSLEER. V gave up 1 base and J gave up 2 bases; unmatched junction bases: 11. DNA of the CDR3: TGCGCCAGCAGCCAAGCGGTCCCACAGGGGTTTCCCTACGAGCAGTACTTC. It codes for CASSQAVPQGFPYEQYF.

The rearrangement links TRBV5-1 to TRBJ1-5, with unresolved D. CDR3 length: 15 amino acids. V was pared by 0 bases and J by 2 bases, with 9 bases between. Germline V CDR1 and CDR2: SGHRS, YFSETQ. The DNA for the CDR3 is TGCGCCAGCAGCTTGGTAGCGGGCGGCAATCAGCCCCAGCATTTT. Its protein is CASSLVAGGNQPQHF.

The CDR3 DNA is TGTGCCAGCAGTTACTCCCTCTCAGTGGCAGATACGCAGTATTTT. It is translated as CASSYSLSVADTQYF. The chain links TRBV6-5 to TRBJ2-3; D is undetermined. V shed 0 bases and J shed 4 bases, with 11 bases lying between them. CDR1 MNHEY and CDR2 SVGAGI come from the germline V gene. This CDR3 has 15 amino acids.

The chain has TRBV4-2 and TRBJ2-3; TRBD2 aligns across 9 bases. CDR3 length: 18 residues. V lost 0 bases, J lost 2 bases, and 9 bases stayed unmatched. Germline V CDR1 and CDR2: LGHNA, YNFKEQ. The CDR3 DNA sequence: TGTGCCAGCAGCCAAGATCAACCAGCGGGAGGTTTCACAGATACGCAGTATTTT. It yields the protein CASSQDQPAGGFTDTQYF.

This chain links TRBV7-6 with TRBJ2-1; D is possibly TRBD2 (6 bases). This CDR3 comprises 13 residues. V lost 4 bases to trimming and J lost 5 bases, with 9 bases between them. Germline loops: CDR1 SGHVS, CDR2 FNYEAQ. The CDR3 DNA sequence: TGTGCCAGCAGCTACGGGACTCACAATGAGCAGTTCTTC. This codes for CASSYGTHNEQFF.

V usage is TRBV7-6 and J usage is TRBJ2-5, with D perhaps TRBD1 (6 bases). The germline CDR1 and CDR2 sequences are SGHVS and FNYEAQ. V was trimmed by 1 base and J by 3 bases, leaving 9 bases between them. The CDR3 length is 14 residues. CDR3 in DNA: TGTGCCAGCAGCTTAGACAGGGTAAAAGAGACCCAGTACTTC. It encodes CASSLDRVKETQYF.

The table lists this clone with a few counts. V and J are TRBV19 and TRBJ2-5; tentatively, D is TRBD1 (5 bases). The CDR3 covers 17 residues. The V end was cut by 1 base, the J end by 5 bases, with 20 bases between. CDR1 and CDR2 (germline): LNHDA, SQIVND (reference sequence). CDR3 residues: CASSIGPRVGLGETQYF. The CDR3 DNA sequence: TGTGCCAGTAGTATAGGGCCCCGAGTGGGGCTTGGGGAGACCCAGTACTTC.

This sequence joins TRBV30 and TRBJ1-5, with 10 bases lining up with TRBD1. The CDR3 spans 15 residues. The trim removed 5 bases at V and 2 bases at J, leaving 6 bases unmatched. Per germline, CDR1 GTSNPN and CDR2 SVGIG (reference sequence). CDR3 sequence reads: CAWDRGRRGNQPQHF. The CDR3 coding sequence is TGTGCCTGGGACAGGGGGCGAAGGGGCAATCAGCCCCAGCATTTT.